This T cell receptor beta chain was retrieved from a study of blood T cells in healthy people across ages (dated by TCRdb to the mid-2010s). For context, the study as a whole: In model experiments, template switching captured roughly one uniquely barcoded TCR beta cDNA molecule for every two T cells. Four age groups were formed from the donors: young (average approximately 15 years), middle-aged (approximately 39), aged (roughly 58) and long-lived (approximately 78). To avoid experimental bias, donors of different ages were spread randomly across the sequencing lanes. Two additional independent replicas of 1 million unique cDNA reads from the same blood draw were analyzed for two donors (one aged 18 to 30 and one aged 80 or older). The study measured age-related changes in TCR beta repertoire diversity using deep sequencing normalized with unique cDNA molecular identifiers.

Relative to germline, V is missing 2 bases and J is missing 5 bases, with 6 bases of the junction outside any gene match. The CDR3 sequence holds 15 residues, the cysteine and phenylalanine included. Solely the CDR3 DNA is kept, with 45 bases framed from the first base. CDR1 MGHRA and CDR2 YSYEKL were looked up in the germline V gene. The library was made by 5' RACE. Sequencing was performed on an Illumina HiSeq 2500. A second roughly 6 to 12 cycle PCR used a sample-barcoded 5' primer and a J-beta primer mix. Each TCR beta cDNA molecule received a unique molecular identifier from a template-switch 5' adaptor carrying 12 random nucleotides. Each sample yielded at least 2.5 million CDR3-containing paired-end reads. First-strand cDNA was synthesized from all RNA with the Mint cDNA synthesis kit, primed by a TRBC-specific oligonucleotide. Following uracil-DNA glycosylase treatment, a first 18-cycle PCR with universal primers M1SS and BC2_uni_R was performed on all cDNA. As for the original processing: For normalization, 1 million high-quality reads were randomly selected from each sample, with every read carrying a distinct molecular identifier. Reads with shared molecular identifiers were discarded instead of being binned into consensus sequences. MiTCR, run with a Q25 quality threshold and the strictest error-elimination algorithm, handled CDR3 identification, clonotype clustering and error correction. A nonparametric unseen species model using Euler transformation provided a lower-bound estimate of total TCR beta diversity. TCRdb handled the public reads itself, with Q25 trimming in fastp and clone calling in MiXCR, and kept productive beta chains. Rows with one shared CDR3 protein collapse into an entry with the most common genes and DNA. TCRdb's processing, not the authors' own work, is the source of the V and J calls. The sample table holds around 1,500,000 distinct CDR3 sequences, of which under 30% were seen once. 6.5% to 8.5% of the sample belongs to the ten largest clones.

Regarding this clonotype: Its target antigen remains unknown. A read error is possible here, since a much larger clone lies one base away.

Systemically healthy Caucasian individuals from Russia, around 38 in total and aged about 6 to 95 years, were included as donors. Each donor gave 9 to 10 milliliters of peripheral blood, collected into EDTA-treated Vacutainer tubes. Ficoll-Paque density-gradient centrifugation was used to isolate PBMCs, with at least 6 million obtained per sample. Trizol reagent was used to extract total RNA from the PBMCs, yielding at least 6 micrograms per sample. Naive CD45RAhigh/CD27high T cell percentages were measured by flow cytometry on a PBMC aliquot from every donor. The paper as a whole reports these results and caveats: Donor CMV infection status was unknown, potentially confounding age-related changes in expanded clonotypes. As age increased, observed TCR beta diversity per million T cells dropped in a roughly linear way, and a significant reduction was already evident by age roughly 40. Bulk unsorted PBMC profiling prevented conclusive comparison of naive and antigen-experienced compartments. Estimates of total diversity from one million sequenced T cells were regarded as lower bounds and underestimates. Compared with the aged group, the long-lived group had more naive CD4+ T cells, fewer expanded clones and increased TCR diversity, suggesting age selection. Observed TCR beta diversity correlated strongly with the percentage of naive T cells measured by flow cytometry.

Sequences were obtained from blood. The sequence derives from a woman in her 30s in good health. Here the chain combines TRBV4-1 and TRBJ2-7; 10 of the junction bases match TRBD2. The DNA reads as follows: TGCGCCAGCAGCCAACTAGCGGGGGAAAGCCACGAGCAGTACTTC. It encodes CASSQLAGESHEQYF.